A single sample gave rise to the 19 T cell receptor beta chains below, sequenced in a study of shared clonotypes between healthy human individuals. Assay: immunoSEQ multiplex PCR; the TCRdb copy retains only in-frame clones and omits some. The sample holds about 1.1 million clones, about 80% seen once. Source material: memory CD4+ T cells from PBMCs. The subset is: CD45RA-negative fraction. All receptors come from a man younger than 30 in good health. Some clones in this sample may be carry-over from other donors' samples.

This clone was found once. The sample holds other DNA sequences that translate to the same CDR3. This chain connects TRBV27 to TRBJ2-7; TRBD2 might be the D (7 bases). The CDR3 spans 13 residues. Germline CDR1 MNHEY, CDR2 SMNVEV (reference sequence). The V end lost 3 bases, the J end lost 3 bases, and 9 bases lay between the germline ends. Written as DNA, the CDR3 is TGTGCCAGCAGTTTTAGGGGGGGCTACGAGCAGTACTTC. Translating it yields CASSFRGGYEQYF.

Details on this clone: The same CDR3 can be traced to other DNA sequences in this sample. This rearrangement joins TRBV5-1 to TRBJ2-5; no definite D call. V shed 0 bases and J shed 1 base, with 4 bases lying between them. From germline, CDR1 is SGHRS and CDR2 YFSETQ. CDR3 length: 13 amino acids. The CDR3 sequence is CASSLAVQETQYF. In DNA, the CDR3 is TGCGCCAGCAGCTTGGCCGTCCAAGAGACCCAGTACTTC.

The chain has TRBV10-2 and TRBJ2-4, with no clear D. The CDR3 spans 11 residues. In germline, CDR1 is WSHSY, CDR2 SAAADI. V lost 10 bases to trimming and J lost 9 bases, with 13 bases between them. CDR3 sequence (DNA): TGCGCCACCTCGACAACGGCCATTCAGTACTTC. Protein: CATSTTAIQYF.

The chain recombines TRBV10-2 with TRBJ1-2, with 10 bases identical to TRBD1. The CDR3 runs to 16 residues. Per the germline V gene, CDR1 is WSHSY and CDR2 is SAAADI. Losses at the gene ends were 5 bases for V and 6 bases for J; bases not matched to a gene: 12. CDR3 amino acids: CASSFRQGASSNGYTF. In nucleotides, the CDR3 is TGCGCCAGCAGTTTCAGACAGGGGGCGTCCTCGAATGGCTACACCTTC.

The J gene is TRBJ1-4, the V gene TRBV4-1; TRBD1 matches at 8 bases. The CDR3 is 17 amino acids. Losses at the gene ends were 4 bases for V and 0 bases for J; bases not matched to a gene: 7. CDR1 MGHRA and CDR2 YSYEKL come from the germline V gene. The CDR3 sequence is CASSPPKDRATNEKLFF. The CDR3 DNA sequence: TGCGCCAGCAGCCCTCCGAAGGACAGGGCAACTAATGAAAAACTGTTTTTT.

This clone appeared a few times. The chain uses TRBV6-1 and TRBJ1-5, with unresolved D. The length of the CDR3 is 17 residues. V gave up 0 bases and J gave up 0 bases, with 12 bases separating them. Germline values: CDR1 MNHNS, CDR2 SASEGT. The CDR3 loop is CASSEALRAYSNQPQHF. DNA of the CDR3: TGTGCCAGCAGTGAAGCGCTTCGGGCCTATAGCAATCAGCCCCAGCATTTT.

The rearrangement uses TRBV29-1 and TRBJ1-4, with D maybe TRBD1 (6 bases). V was trimmed by 1 base and J by 7 bases, leaving 13 bases between them. This CDR3 is 14 amino acids long. Germline V lookup: CDR1 SQVTM, CDR2 ANQGSEA. CDR3 sequence: CSVEAVGGVEKLFF. CDR3 in DNA: TGCAGCGTTGAAGCGGTGGGGGGCGTTGAAAAACTGTTTTTT.

The gene calls are TRBV18 and TRBJ2-2; TRBD1 is a possible D gene (6 bases). Germline V lookup: CDR1 KGHSH, CDR2 LQKENI. The length of the CDR3 is 16 residues. The germline V and J ends were trimmed by 0 bases and 6 bases, with 14 bases remaining between them. In DNA, the CDR3 is TGTGCCAGCTCACCACCGAGGGGGTTGGTGGCCGGGGAGCTGTTTTTT. It is translated as CASSPPRGLVAGELFF.

In its sample, this clone was seen once. This chain joins TRBV28 and TRBJ2-3; D remains unclear. Trimming shortened V by 6 bases and J by 6 bases, and 16 bases separated the two germline ends. The germline gives CDR1 MDHEN, CDR2 SYDVKM. The CDR3 sequence is 14 residues long. The CDR3 here is CASRAPSAADTQYF. In nucleotides, the CDR3 is TGTGCCAGCAGGGCCCCAAGCGCGGCCGATACGCAGTATTTT.

The chain couples TRBV9 to TRBJ1-1; D is undetermined. V was cut by 1 base and J by 0 bases, with 13 bases left in between. Germline CDR1 reads SGDLS; CDR2 reads YYNGEE. There are 16 residues in the CDR3. CDR3 coding DNA: TGTGCCAGCAGCGTATCCACGGCAGGCATGAACACTGAAGCTTTCTTT. Its translation: CASSVSTAGMNTEAFF.

A few counts support this clone. The rearrangement uses TRBV10-3 and TRBJ1-5, with D possibly matching TRBD1 (6 bases). The germline CDR1 and CDR2 sequences are ENHRY and SYGVKD. CDR3 length: 14 residues. Trimming pared 6 bases from V and 4 bases from J, leaving 13 bases between. CDR3 region: CAIRGRGENQPQHF. The CDR3 nucleotides are TGTGCCATCAGGGGCAGGGGAGAGAATCAGCCCCAGCATTTT.

The J gene is TRBJ2-7, the V gene TRBV5-8, with 7 bases aligning to TRBD2. The germline V gene has CDR1 SGHTS and CDR2 YDEGEE. The CDR3 loop spans 16 amino acids. V trimming: 4 bases; J trimming: 7 bases; junction bases outside the gene matches: 17. CDR3 region: CASSREVGSRRGEQYF. CDR3 nucleotide sequence: TGTGCCAGCAGCCGGGAGGTGGGCTCCCGCCGCGGGGAGCAGTACTTC.

This clone came up a few times. The same CDR3 arises from other DNA sequences in this sample as well. The chain uses TRBV30 and TRBJ1-5, with 7 bases identical to TRBD1. Trimming removed 0 bases from V and 7 bases from J; junction bases left unmatched: 3. CDR1 is GTSNPN, CDR2 SVGIG, per germline (reference sequence). The CDR3 runs to 13 residues. This CDR3 is CAWSVQGRQPQHF. The CDR3 nucleotides are TGTGCCTGGAGTGTACAGGGGAGACAGCCCCAGCATTTT.

This chain uses TRBV25-1 with TRBJ1-1; weak D call: TRBD1 (5 bases). Trimming took off 7 bases at V and 2 bases at J, with 17 bases between the two ends. This CDR3 is 15 amino acids long. The V gene's germline CDR1 is MGHDK and CDR2 SYGVNS. The CDR3 DNA is TGTGCCAGCATTCCCCTGGGGGGGGAAAACACTGAAGCTTTCTTT. It yields the protein CASIPLGGENTEAFF.

This clone has at least ten counts. This chain uses TRBV7-8 with TRBJ1-5; the match to TRBD1 covers 8 bases. CDR1 is SGHVS, CDR2 FQNEAQ, per germline. CDR3 length equals 16 residues. V dropped 5 bases and J dropped 6; count of bases not matched to a gene: 12. The CDR3 nucleotides read TGTGCCAGCAGCGAACGGCCCGGACAGGGCCTTCAGCCCCAGCATTTT. Encoded protein: CASSERPGQGLQPQHF.

The chain recombines TRBV13 with TRBJ2-5; the match to TRBD2 covers 11 bases. The V segment lost 1 base and the J segment 2 bases; nucleotides outside the gene matches: 3. The CDR3 is made up of 16 amino acids. CDR1 PRHDT and CDR2 FYEKMQ come from the germline V gene (reference sequence). CDR3 sequence reads: CASSLVASGRQETQYF. CDR3 sequence (DNA): TGTGCCAGCAGCTTAGTGGCTAGCGGGAGGCAAGAGACCCAGTACTTC.

J is TRBJ2-1 and V is TRBV2; 7 nucleotides agree with TRBD2. The CDR3 covers 17 residues. J gave up 5 bases and V 0 bases, and 10 bases lay outside the gene matches. The germline gives CDR1 SNHLY, CDR2 FYNNEI. In DNA, the CDR3 is TGTGCCAGCAGTGAAGCTCCCGGTCTAGCGGAGAACAATGAGCAGTTCTTC. Its translation is CASSEAPGLAENNEQFF.

This clone was counted a few times. The rearrangement joins TRBV10-3 to TRBJ1-2; TRBD1 matches 7 bases. There are 12 residues in the CDR3. CDR1 and CDR2 (germline): ENHRY, SYGVKD. Germline trimming cut 8 bases from V and 7 bases from J; bases unmatched to any gene: 7. The CDR3 DNA reads TGTGCCATCTCGGACAGGACCGGTGGCTACACCTTC. This translates into CAISDRTGGYTF.

This clone was seen repeatedly, ten times or more. Other DNA variants within this sample encode the same CDR3. The rearrangement joins TRBV27 to TRBJ1-1, with 8 bases that match TRBD1. The CDR3 runs 14 residues. The ends lost 5 bases at V and 0 bases at J; junction bases unmatched: 2. Germline CDR1 and CDR2: MNHEY and SMNVEV (reference sequence). The CDR3 DNA reads TGTGCCAGCAGTCTCAGGGGGCTGAACACTGAAGCTTTCTTT. It encodes CASSLRGLNTEAFF.